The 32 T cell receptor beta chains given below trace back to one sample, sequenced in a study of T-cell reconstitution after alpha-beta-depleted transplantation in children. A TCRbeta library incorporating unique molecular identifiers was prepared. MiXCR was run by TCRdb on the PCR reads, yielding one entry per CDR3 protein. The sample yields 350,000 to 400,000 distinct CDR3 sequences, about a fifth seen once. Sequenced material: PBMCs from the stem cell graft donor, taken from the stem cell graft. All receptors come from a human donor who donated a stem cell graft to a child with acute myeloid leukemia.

The chain's CDR3 is CASSQDLSFSYEQYF. In nucleotides, the CDR3 is TGCGCCAGCAGCCAAGACCTTAGCTTCTCCTACGAGCAGTACTTC. This chain uses TRBV4-3 with TRBJ2-7; D not resolved. The CDR3 is 15 residues long. Germline CDR1 reads LGHNA; CDR2 reads YSLEER. V was clipped by 0 bases and J by 0 bases, with 9 bases between them.

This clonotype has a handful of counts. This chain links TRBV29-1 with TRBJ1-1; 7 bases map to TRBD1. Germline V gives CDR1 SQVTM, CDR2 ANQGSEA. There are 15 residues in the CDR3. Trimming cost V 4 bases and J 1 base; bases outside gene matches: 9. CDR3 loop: CSVVGANRGNTEAFF. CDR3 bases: TGCAGCGTTGTTGGGGCCAACAGGGGGAACACTGAAGCTTTCTTT.

The CDR3 DNA follows: TGCAGTGCCCTCCCCCCTAGCGACACAGATACGCAGTATTTT. This gives the protein CSALPPSDTDTQYF. V gene TRBV20-1 combines with J gene TRBJ2-3; perhaps TRBD2 as D (6 bases). The CDR3 totals 14 residues. Trimming removed 6 bases at V and 2 bases at J, with 15 bases between. CDR1 DFQATT and CDR2 SNEGSKA come from the germline V gene (reference sequence).

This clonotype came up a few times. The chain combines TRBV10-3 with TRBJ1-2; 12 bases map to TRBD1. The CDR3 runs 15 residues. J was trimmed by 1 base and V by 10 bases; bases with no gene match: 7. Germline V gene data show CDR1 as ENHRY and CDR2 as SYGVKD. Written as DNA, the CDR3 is TGTGCCACGGGACAGGGGGCCACTCTTAACTATGGCTACACCTTC. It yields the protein CATGQGATLNYGYTF.

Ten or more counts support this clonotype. CDR3 nucleotide sequence: TGCGCCAGCAGCCAAGATACTAGCGGGAGTTTTACAGATACGCAGTATTTT. This codes for CASSQDTSGSFTDTQYF. This chain uses TRBV4-3 with TRBJ2-3, with TRBD2 matching 11 bases. V dropped 0 bases and J dropped 3; count of bases not matched to a gene: 5. CDR1 LGHNA and CDR2 YSLEER come from the germline V gene. This CDR3 region has 17 residues.

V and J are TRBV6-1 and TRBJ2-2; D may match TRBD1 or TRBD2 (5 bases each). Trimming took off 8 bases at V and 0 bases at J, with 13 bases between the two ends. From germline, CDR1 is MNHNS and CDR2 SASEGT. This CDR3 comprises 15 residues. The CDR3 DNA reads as TGTGCCAGCGGTACCGGGACCTCGAACACCGGGGAGCTGTTTTTT. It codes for CASGTGTSNTGELFF.

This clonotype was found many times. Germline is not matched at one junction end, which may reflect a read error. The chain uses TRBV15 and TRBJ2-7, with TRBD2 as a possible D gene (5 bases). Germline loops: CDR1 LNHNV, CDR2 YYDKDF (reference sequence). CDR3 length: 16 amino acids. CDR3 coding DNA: TGTGCCACCAGCAGAGTGAGGGATCCCCCCTCCAACGAGCAGTACTTC. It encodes CATSRVRDPPSNEQYF. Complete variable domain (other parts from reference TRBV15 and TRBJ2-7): DAMVIQNPRYQVTQFGKPVTLSCSQTLNHNVMYWYQQKSSQAPKLLFHYYDKDFNNEADTPDNFQSRRPNTSFCFLDIRSPGLGDTAMYLCATSRVRDPPSNEQYFGPGTRLTVT.

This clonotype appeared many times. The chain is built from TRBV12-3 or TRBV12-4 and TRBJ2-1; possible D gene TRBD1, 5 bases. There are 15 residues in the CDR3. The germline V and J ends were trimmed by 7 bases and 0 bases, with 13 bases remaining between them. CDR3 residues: CASTLDRVSYNEQFF. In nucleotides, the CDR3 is TGTGCCAGCACTCTAGACAGAGTCTCCTACAATGAGCAGTTCTTC.

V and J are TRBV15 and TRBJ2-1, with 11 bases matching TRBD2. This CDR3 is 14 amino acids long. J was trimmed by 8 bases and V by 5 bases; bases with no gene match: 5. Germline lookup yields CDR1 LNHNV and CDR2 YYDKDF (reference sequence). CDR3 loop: CATSPTSGKYEQFF. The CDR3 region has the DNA TGTGCCACCAGCCCGACTAGCGGGAAGTATGAGCAGTTCTTC.

The CDR3, as DNA: TGTGCCAGCAGTTTATTACACAGGGGGCGGCCAGATACGCAGTATTTT. It encodes CASSLLHRGRPDTQYF. The gene calls are TRBV28 and TRBJ2-3; 9 bases are shared with TRBD1. The germline V gene encodes CDR1 MDHEN and CDR2 SYDVKM. The CDR3 sequence is 16 residues long. Trimming at V came to 1 base and at J to 4 bases, leaving 6 bases not matched to a gene.

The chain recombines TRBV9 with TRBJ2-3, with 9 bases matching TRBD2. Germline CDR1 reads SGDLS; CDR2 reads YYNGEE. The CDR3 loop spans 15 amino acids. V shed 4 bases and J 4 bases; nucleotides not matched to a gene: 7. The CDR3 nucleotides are TGTGCCAGCAGCATTAGCGGGAGTACTCCAGATACGCAGTATTTT. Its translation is CASSISGSTPDTQYF.

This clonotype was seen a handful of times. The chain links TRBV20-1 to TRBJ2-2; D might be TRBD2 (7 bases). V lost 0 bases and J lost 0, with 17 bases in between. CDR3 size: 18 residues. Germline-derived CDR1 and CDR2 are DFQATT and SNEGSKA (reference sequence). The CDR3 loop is CSARDGGGGSSNTGELFF. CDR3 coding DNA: TGCAGTGCTAGAGATGGTGGGGGCGGGAGTTCGAACACCGGGGAGCTGTTTTTT.

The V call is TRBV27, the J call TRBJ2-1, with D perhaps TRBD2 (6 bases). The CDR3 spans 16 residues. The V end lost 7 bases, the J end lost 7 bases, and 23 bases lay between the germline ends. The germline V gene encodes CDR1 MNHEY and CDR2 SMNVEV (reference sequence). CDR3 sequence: CASISSNPGLKNEQFF. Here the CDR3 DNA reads TGTGCCAGCATTTCATCCAATCCGGGACTCAAAAATGAGCAGTTCTTC.

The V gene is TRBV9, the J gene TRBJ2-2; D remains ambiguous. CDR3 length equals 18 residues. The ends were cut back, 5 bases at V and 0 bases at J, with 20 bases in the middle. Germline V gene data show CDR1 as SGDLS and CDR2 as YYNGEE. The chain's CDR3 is CASRPSDRGRPNTGELFF. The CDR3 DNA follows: TGTGCCAGCAGGCCATCGGACCGAGGAAGACCGAACACCGGGGAGCTGTTTTTT.

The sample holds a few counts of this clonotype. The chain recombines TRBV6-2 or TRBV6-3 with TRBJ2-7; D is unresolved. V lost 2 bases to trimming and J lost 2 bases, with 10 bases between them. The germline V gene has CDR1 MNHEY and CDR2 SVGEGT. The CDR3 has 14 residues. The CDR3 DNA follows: TGTGCCAGCAGTTACCCAGACAAGACCTACGAGCAGTACTTC. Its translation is CASSYPDKTYEQYF.

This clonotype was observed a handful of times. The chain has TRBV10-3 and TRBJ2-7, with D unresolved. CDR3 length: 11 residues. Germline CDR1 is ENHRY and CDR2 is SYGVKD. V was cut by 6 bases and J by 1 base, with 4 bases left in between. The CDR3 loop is CAIRDSYEQYF. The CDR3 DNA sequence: TGTGCCATCAGGGATTCCTACGAGCAGTACTTC.

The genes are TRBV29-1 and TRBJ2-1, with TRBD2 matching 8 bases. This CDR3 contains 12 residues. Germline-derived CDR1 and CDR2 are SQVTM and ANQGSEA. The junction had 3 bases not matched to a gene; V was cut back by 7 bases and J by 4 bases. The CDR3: CSGRGGYNEQFF. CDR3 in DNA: TGCAGCGGCCGGGGGGGGTACAATGAGCAGTTCTTC.

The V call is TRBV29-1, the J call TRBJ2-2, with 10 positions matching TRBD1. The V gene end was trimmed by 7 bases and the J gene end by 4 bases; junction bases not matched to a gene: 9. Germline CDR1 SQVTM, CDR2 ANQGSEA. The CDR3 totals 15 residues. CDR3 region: CSAADRGRGTGELFF. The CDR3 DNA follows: TGCAGCGCCGCAGACAGGGGGCGGGGCACCGGGGAGCTGTTTTTT.

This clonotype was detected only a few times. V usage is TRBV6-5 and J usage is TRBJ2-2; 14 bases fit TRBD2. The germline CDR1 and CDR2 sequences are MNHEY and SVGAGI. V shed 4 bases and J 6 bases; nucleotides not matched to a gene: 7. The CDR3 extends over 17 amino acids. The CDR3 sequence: CASSSVGTSGSPGELFF. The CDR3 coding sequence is TGTGCCAGCAGTTCCGTCGGGACTAGCGGGAGCCCCGGGGAGCTGTTTTTT.

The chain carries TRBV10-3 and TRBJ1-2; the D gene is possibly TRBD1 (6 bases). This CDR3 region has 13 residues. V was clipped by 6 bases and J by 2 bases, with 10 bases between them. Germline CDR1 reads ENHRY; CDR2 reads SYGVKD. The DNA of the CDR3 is TGTGCCATCAGCCCTCAGGGGAACTATGGCTACACCTTC. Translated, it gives CAISPQGNYGYTF.

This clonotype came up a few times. The CDR3 spells CASSFGQRGETQYF. The CDR3 DNA is TGTGCCAGCAGTTTCGGACAGCGGGGGGAGACCCAGTACTTC. The chain links TRBV12-3 or TRBV12-4 to TRBJ2-5; 8 bases match TRBD2. This CDR3 spans 14 amino acids. J was trimmed by 5 bases and V by 3 bases; bases with no gene match: 5.

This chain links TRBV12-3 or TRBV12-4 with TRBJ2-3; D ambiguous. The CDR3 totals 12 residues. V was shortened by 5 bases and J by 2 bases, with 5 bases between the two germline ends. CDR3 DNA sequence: TGTGCCAGCAGTCACTTCACAGATACGCAGTATTTT. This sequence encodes CASSHFTDTQYF.

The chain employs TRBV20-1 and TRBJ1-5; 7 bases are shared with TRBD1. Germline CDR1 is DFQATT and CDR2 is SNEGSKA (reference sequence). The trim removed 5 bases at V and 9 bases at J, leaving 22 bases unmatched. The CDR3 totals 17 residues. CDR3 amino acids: CSAPRTSQGEGFAPQHF. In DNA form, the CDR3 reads TGCAGTGCTCCTAGGACCTCCCAGGGGGAAGGTTTTGCGCCCCAGCATTTT.

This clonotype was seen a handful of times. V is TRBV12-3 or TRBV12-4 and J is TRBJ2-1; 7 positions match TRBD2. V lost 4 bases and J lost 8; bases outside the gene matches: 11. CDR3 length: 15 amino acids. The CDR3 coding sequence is TGTGCCAGCAGTTGGAGAACGGGAGGATCCGATGAGCAGTTCTTC. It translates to CASSWRTGGSDEQFF.

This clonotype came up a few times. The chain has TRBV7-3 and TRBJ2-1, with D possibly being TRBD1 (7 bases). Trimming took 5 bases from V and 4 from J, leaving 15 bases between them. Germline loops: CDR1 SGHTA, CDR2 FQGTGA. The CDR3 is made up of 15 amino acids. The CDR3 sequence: CASSAGQSFYNEQFF. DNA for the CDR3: TGTGCCAGCAGCGCGGGACAGTCGTTTTACAATGAGCAGTTCTTC.

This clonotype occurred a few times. The CDR3 loop reads CATSDSGQGQAGISYNEQFF. CDR3 DNA: TGTGCCACCAGTGATTCAGGACAGGGGCAAGCGGGGATATCCTACAATGAGCAGTTCTTC. The rearrangement links TRBV24-1 to TRBJ2-1, with TRBD1 matching 9 bases. CDR3 length: 20 residues. CDR1 and CDR2 (germline): KGHDR, SFDVKD. J was trimmed by 1 base and V by 2 bases; bases with no gene match: 14.

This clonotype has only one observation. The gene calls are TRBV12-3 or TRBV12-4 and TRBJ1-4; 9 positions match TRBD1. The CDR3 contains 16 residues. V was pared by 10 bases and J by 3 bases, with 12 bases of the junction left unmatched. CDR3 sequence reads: CATRTGDLGANEKLFF. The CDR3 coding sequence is TGTGCCACCAGGACAGGGGATTTGGGCGCTAATGAAAAACTGTTTTTT.

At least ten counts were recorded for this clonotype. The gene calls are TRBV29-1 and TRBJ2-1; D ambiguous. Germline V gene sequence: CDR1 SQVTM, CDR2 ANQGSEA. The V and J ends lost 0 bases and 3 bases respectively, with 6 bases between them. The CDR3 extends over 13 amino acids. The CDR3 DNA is TGCAGCGTTGAAGACCCTATCTACAATGAGCAGTTCTTC. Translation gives CSVEDPIYNEQFF.

The CDR3 nucleotides read TGTGCCAGCAGTGAAGGGACTAGCGGGACGAGCACAGATACGCAGTATTTT. It encodes CASSEGTSGTSTDTQYF. The chain uses TRBV25-1 and TRBJ2-3, with 13 bases fitting TRBD2. The CDR3 is 17 amino acids. The junction had 2 bases not matched to a gene; V was cut back by 2 bases and J by 0 bases. The germline CDR1 and CDR2 sequences are MGHDK and SYGVNS.

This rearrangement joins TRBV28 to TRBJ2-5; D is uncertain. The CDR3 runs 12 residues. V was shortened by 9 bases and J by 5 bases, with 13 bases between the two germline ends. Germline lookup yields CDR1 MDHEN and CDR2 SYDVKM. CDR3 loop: CASGYVGETQYF. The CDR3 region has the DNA TGTGCCAGTGGGTACGTAGGGGAGACCCAGTACTTC.

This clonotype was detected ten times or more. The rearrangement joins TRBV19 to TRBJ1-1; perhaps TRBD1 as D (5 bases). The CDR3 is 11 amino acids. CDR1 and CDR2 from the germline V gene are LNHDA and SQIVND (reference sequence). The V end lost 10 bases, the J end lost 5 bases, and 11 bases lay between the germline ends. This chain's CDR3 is CATGGRTEAFF. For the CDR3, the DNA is TGTGCCACTGGGGGGAGGACTGAAGCTTTCTTT.

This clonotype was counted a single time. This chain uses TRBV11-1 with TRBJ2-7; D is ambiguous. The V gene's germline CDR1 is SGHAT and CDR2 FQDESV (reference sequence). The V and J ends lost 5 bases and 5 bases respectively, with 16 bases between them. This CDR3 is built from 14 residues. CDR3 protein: CASSPTPIRNEQYF. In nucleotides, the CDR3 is TGTGCCAGCAGCCCCACTCCTATCAGGAACGAGCAGTACTTC.